Shown below are 23 T cell receptor beta chains from a single sample sequenced in a study of CD8+ T cells in alopecia areata. Using CD4, CD8alpha, NKG2D, NKG2ACE and other markers, pooled cutaneous lymph node cells were sorted. Extraction and reverse transcription of RNA yielded cDNA as the sequencing template. The data were produced by immunoSEQ multiplex PCR, yet TCRdb's version contains in-frame clones alone and is incomplete. The record shows about 300,000 clones for this sample, with no singletons present. The sequenced material came from CD4+ T cells sorted from a lymph node. The origin of the receptors is a C3H/HeJ mouse with alopecia areata. For this mouse line, the MHC haplotype is H2-k.

For this clone: Here the gene names and germline are mouse. Read data end 4 residues before the CDR3 end; the end is taken from the germline J gene. This rearrangement joins TRBV13-1 to TRBJ1-2; possible D gene TRBD1, 5 bases. Germline CDR1 and CDR2: NSHNY and SYGAGN. The CDR3 is 13 amino acids. Trimming took 5 bases from V and 0 from J, leaving 8 bases between them. The CDR3 spells CASRPGTNSDYTF. Incomplete CDR3 DNA: TGTGCCAGCAGGCCAGGGACAAACTCC.

In its sample, this clone was seen a few times. The gene names given are mouse names. The read ends 4 residues before the CDR3 terminus; that terminus is restored from the germline J gene. The chain uses TRBV13-1 and TRBJ2-7, with D hard to call. Germline V gene lookup returns CDR1 NSHNY and CDR2 SYGAGN. This CDR3 contains 13 residues. V was trimmed by 3 bases and J by 0 bases, leaving 7 bases between them. The covered CDR3 bases are TGTGCCAGCAGTGCACAAAGCTCCTAT. Translated, it gives CASSAQSSY. The whole CDR3 sequence reads CASSAQSSYEQYF.

This clone occurred a few times. Germline and genes here are mouse. Coverage ceases 3 residues before the CDR3 finishes, and the germline J gene fills in the end. The J gene is TRBJ1-6, the V gene TRBV1, with D possibly matching TRBD1 (6 bases). TRBJ1-6 qualifies as an ORF whose function is uncertain. With 0 bases removed from V and 7 bases from J, the gap between germline ends came to 10 bases. CDR3 length: 15 residues. Looked up from germline, CDR1 is NSQYPW and CDR2 is LRSPGD (reference sequence). The chain's CDR3 is CTCSADGRGNSPLYF. CDR3 DNA (partial): TGCACCTGCAGTGCAGACGGCAGGGGAAATTCGCCC.

With respect to this clone: Genes and germline are mouse. The observed sequence ends 4 residues before the CDR3 terminus, with the missing tail filled in from the germline J gene. The V gene is TRBV14, the J gene TRBJ2-7; the match to TRBD2 covers 10 bases. This CDR3 is 15 amino acids long. The J segment lost 3 bases and the V segment lost 5 bases, leaving 8 bases of the junction unmatched. CDR1 SGHDT and CDR2 FRDEAV come from the germline V gene. The covered CDR3 bases are TGTGCCAGCAGACACACAGGGACTGGGGTCTAT. This encodes CASRHTGTGVY. The whole CDR3 sequence is CASRHTGTGVYEQYF.

This clone was counted a few times. Gene names follow the mouse nomenclature. The CDR3 end is not reached by the read, which stops 4 residues before it; the germline J gene fills it in. The rearrangement uses TRBV1 and TRBJ2-3; tentative D call: TRBD2 (6 bases). The CDR3 has 15 residues. The V end lost 4 bases, the J end lost 2 bases, and 13 bases lay between the germline ends. From germline, CDR1 is NSQYPW and CDR2 LRSPGD (reference sequence). CDR3 amino acids: CTCSGTGRTAETLYF. The CDR3 bases that were read are TGCACCTGCAGTGGAACTGGGCGTACTGCAGAA.

There are a few counts of this clone. Any gene name here is a mouse gene name. The read ends 4 residues early relative to the CDR3; the germline J gene fills the gap. At the DNA level, this CDR3 is encoded by other sequences in the same sample as well. V is TRBV1 and J is TRBJ2-4; 10 positions match TRBD1. The CDR3 has 16 residues. V gave up 1 base and J gave up 0 bases; unmatched junction bases: 1. The V gene's germline CDR1 is NSQYPW and CDR2 LRSPGD (reference sequence). The CDR3 DNA, read in part, is TGCACCTGCAGTGCAGGGACAGGGGGGAGTCAAAAC. Amino acids: CTCSAGTGGSQN. The full-length CDR3 reads as CTCSAGTGGSQNTLYF. Full variable domain (missing parts from reference TRBV1 and TRBJ2-4): VTLLEQNPRWRLVPRGQAVNLRCILKNSQYPWMSWYQQDLQKQLQWLFTLRSPGDKEVKSLPGADYLATRVTDTELRLQVANMSQGRTLYCTCSAGTGGSQNTLYFGAGTRLSVL.

On this clone itself: Any gene name here is a mouse gene name. The read ends 4 residues early relative to the CDR3; the germline J gene fills the gap. Different DNA sequences within this sample yield the same CDR3. The V gene is TRBV13-1, the J gene TRBJ2-7; 9 bases agree with TRBD1. Germline values: CDR1 NSHNY, CDR2 SYGAGN. The CDR3 spans 14 residues. This CDR3 is CASSDGGQGYEQYF. The CDR3 bases that were read are TGTGCCAGCAGTGATGGAGGACAGGGGTAT.

This clone was seen more than once but under ten times. Genes and germline come from the mouse. CDR3 DNA, as far as it was read: TGTGCCAGCAGTGATACAGGGAGGAACTCC. Residues: CASSDTGRNS. The full CDR3 reads CASSDTGRNSDYTF. The chain recombines TRBV13-3 with TRBJ1-2, with D possibly TRBD1 on 6 matching bases. The DNA ends 4 residues before the CDR3 does, and the rest of the CDR3 is filled in from the germline J gene. The CDR3 loop spans 14 amino acids. V was shortened by 1 base and J by 2 bases, with 9 bases between the two germline ends. In germline, CDR1 is NNHDY, CDR2 SYVADS.

This clone was picked up a small number of times. Germline and genes: mouse. The read terminates 4 residues ahead of where the CDR3 ends, so the germline J gene completes it. The chain couples TRBV1 to TRBJ2-1; 8 bases match TRBD1. V trimming: 1 base; J trimming: 4 bases; junction bases outside the gene matches: 3. This CDR3 is 15 amino acids long. Germline loops: CDR1 NSQYPW, CDR2 LRSPGD (reference sequence). CDR3 protein: CTCSAGDRIYAEQFF. CDR3 bases read: TGCACCTGCAGTGCAGGGGACAGGATTTATGCT. The full variable domain, rest sourced from reference TRBV1 and TRBJ2-1, is VTLLEQNPRWRLVPRGQAVNLRCILKNSQYPWMSWYQQDLQKQLQWLFTLRSPGDKEVKSLPGADYLATRVTDTELRLQVANMSQGRTLYCTCSAGDRIYAEQFFGPGTRLTVL.

This clone was seen only a few times. Each gene name is a mouse one. The read terminates 4 residues before the CDR3 end, so the remaining end is supplied by the germline J gene. The same CDR3 is also encoded by other DNA sequences in this sample. This chain connects TRBV1 to TRBJ2-2; D may be TRBD1 (6 bases). The CDR3 has 14 residues. The germline gives CDR1 NSQYPW, CDR2 LRSPGD (reference sequence). V lost 3 bases to trimming and J lost 3 bases, with 8 bases between them. The CDR3 sequence is CTCSAGTYTGQLYF. Partial CDR3 DNA: TGCACCTGCAGTGCCGGGACATACACCGGG.

This clone has only a few counts. Each gene name is a mouse one. The sequenced fragment ends 4 residues before the CDR3 boundary, so the rest is inferred from the germline J gene. This rearrangement joins TRBV5 to TRBJ2-7; 7 bases are shared with TRBD2. CDR1 LGHNA and CDR2 YNLKQL come from the germline V gene (reference sequence). This CDR3 region has 15 residues. The CDR3 loop is CASSPLGEAEDEQYF. The sequenced part of the CDR3 DNA is TGTGCCAGCAGCCCCCTGGGGGAGGCCGAGGAT.

Regarding this clone: Gene labels here are mouse ones. The CDR3 end lies 4 residues beyond the end of the read and is filled in from the germline J gene. This sequence joins TRBV14 and TRBJ2-5, with a possible D match to TRBD1 (6 bases). The germline CDR1 and CDR2 sequences are SGHDT and FRDEAV. V was cut by 5 bases and J by 2 bases, with 15 bases left in between. The CDR3 sequence is 15 residues long. The CDR3 is CASSFPRDIQDTQYF. The sequenced CDR3 bases are TGTGCCAGCAGCTTCCCCCGGGACATCCAAGAC.

This clone was detected a few times. The gene symbols are mouse symbols. The CDR3 is cut off 4 residues early in the read; its end comes from the germline J gene. V and J are TRBV1 and TRBJ2-1; TRBD2 might be the D (7 bases). Germline assignment: CDR1 NSQYPW and CDR2 LRSPGD (reference sequence). The CDR3 extends over 15 amino acids. Trimming removed 7 bases at V and 1 base at J, with 14 bases between. CDR3 DNA, as far as it was read: TGCACCTGCACCCCACTGGGGACAAACTATGCT. This encodes CTCTPLGTNYA. The entire CDR3 protein is CTCTPLGTNYAEQFF.

This clone was recorded a few times. These gene names are mouse names. The missing CDR3 end, 4 residues past where the read stops, is filled in from the germline J gene. The rearrangement uses TRBV31 and TRBJ1-2; tentative D call: TRBD1 (6 bases). The CDR3 has 15 residues. CDR1 and CDR2 from the germline V gene are GKSSPN and SITVG. Trimming removed 0 bases at V and 0 bases at J, with 11 bases between. CDR3 sequence: CAWSLRTDANSDYTF. The part of the CDR3 DNA that was read is TGTGCCTGGAGTCTAAGGACAGATGCAAACTCC.

Notes on this clone: The genes are named according to mouse. The CDR3 goes on 4 residues after the read ends, and that part is filled in from the germline J gene. The rearrangement links TRBV13-1 to TRBJ2-5; no clear D. Per germline, CDR1 NSHNY and CDR2 SYGAGN. This CDR3 has 13 amino acids. V lost 2 bases and J lost 0, with 4 bases in between. CDR3 DNA (partial): TGTGCCAGCAGTGAACAGAACCAAGAC. Protein: CASSEQNQD. The CDR3 reads in full as CASSEQNQDTQYF.

This clone was counted at least ten times. Gene names denote mouse genes. Sequencing ends 4 residues short of the CDR3 end; the germline J gene provides the rest. The chain is built from TRBV13-3 and TRBJ1-1, with 8 bases matching TRBD1. The V and J ends lost 1 base and 3 bases, in that order; junction bases with no gene match: 2. From germline, CDR1 is NNHDY and CDR2 SYVADS. This CDR3 region has 14 residues. CDR3 DNA (partial): TGTGCCAGCAGTGATAACAGGGGGGACACA. Translated: CASSDNRGDT. The entire CDR3 reads CASSDNRGDTEVFF.

As for this clone: Mouse names are used for the genes. Read data end 4 residues before the CDR3 end; the end is taken from the germline J gene. The genes are TRBV13-1 and TRBJ2-7, with D maybe TRBD1 (6 bases). The CDR3 covers 15 residues. Germline V gene lookup returns CDR1 NSHNY and CDR2 SYGAGN. The part of the CDR3 DNA that was read is TGTGCCAGCAGTGATGTTCGCCAGGGGACATAT. This translates into CASSDVRQGTY. The whole CDR3 is CASSDVRQGTYEQYF.

This clone has more than one count but fewer than ten. These gene names are mouse names. From the germline J gene comes the end of the CDR3, since the read stops 4 residues before it. This chain connects TRBV13-1 to TRBJ1-1; 7 nucleotides agree with TRBD1. This CDR3 region has 13 residues. The germline V gene has CDR1 NSHNY and CDR2 SYGAGN. Unmatched junction bases numbered 2, after V lost 3 bases and J lost 3 bases. The CDR3 DNA, read in part, is TGTGCCAGCAGTGGGGGACAGTACACA. It codes for CASSGGQYT. The complete CDR3 protein is CASSGGQYTEVFF.

This clone was counted a few times. Mouse gene names and germline throughout. The observed sequence ends 4 residues before the CDR3 terminus, with the missing tail filled in from the germline J gene. The sample holds other DNA sequences that translate to the same CDR3. V usage is TRBV19 and J usage is TRBJ2-7, with D perhaps matching TRBD1 (5 bases). Per germline, CDR1 FNHDT and CDR2 SITEND (reference sequence). Trimming shortened V by 5 bases and J by 1 base, and 7 bases separated the two germline ends. The CDR3 covers 12 residues. Partial CDR3 DNA: TGTGCCAGCAGAGGACAATCCTAT. It translates to CASRGQSY. The CDR3 reads in full as CASRGQSYEQYF.

Note on this clone: Gene names denote mouse genes. The read ends 4 residues shy of where the CDR3 ends; the end is completed using the germline J gene. The rearrangement uses TRBV19 and TRBJ2-7, with D possibly matching TRBD2 (7 bases). From germline, CDR1 is FNHDT and CDR2 SITEND (reference sequence). The CDR3 sequence is 14 residues long. CDR3 DNA (partial): TGTGCCAGCAGTATAGCGGGGGGCCGTTAT. It specifies CASSIAGGRY. Given in full, the CDR3 is CASSIAGGRYEQYF. Based on the CDR3 plus reference TRBV19 and TRBJ2-7, the full variable domain is GGIITQTPKFLIGQEGQKLTLKCQQNFNHDTMYWYRQDSGKGLRLIYYSITENDLQKGDLSEGYDASREKKSSFSLTVTSAQKNEMAVFLCASSIAGGRYEQYFGPGTRLTVL.

Note on this clone: Gene names denote mouse genes. The CDR3 end falls 4 residues outside the read, so it is completed with the germline J gene. This sample includes further DNA sequences coding for the same CDR3. The chain uses TRBV13-2 and TRBJ2-7; TRBD1 matches at 7 bases. Germline V gives CDR1 NNHNN, CDR2 SYGAGS (reference sequence). The CDR3 covers 14 residues. CDR3 in amino acids: CASGDAGQTYEQYF. Partial CDR3 DNA: TGTGCCAGCGGTGATGCGGGACAGACTTAT.

This clone was recorded a few times. The germline and genes are mouse ones. The read falls 4 residues short of the CDR3 end, and the missing part is taken from the germline J gene. Additional DNA sequences in this sample encode the identical CDR3. The chain combines TRBV5 with TRBJ2-5; the D is unclear. Per germline, CDR1 LGHNA and CDR2 YNLKQL (reference sequence). The CDR3 spans 12 residues. CDR3 amino acids: CASSQEEDTQYF. The part of the CDR3 DNA that was read is TGTGCCAGCAGCCAAGAGGAAGAC.

A note on this clone: Genes here carry mouse names. From the germline J gene comes the end of the CDR3, since the read stops 4 residues before it. The rearrangement links TRBV29 to TRBJ2-7; possible D gene TRBD1, 5 bases. From germline, CDR1 is MSHET and CDR2 SYDVDS. The CDR3 extends over 13 amino acids. Partial CDR3 DNA: TGTGCTAGCAGACCAGGGTGGTGGGAT. It is translated as CASRPGWWD. The entire CDR3 protein reads CASRPGWWDEQYF.